Below are 17 T cell receptor beta chains sequenced from a single sample in a study of cytomegalovirus exposure and HLA in healthy donors. 60 Vbeta and 13 Jbeta primers were used in PCR. Sequenced by immunoSEQ multiplex PCR; TCRdb stores in-frame clones only, minus some. The repertoire holds 200,000 or so clones, with under 90% as singletons. Source material: PBMCs. Receptors originate from a human donor in good health.

The chain couples TRBV5-1 to TRBJ2-1; 12 nucleotides match TRBD2. CDR3 size: 17 residues. Germline CDR1 and CDR2: SGHRS and YFSETQ. V gave up 0 bases and J gave up 2 bases; unmatched junction bases: 3. The CDR3 is CASSLASGRATYNEQFF. CDR3 coding DNA: TGCGCCAGCAGCTTGGCTAGCGGGAGGGCCACCTACAATGAGCAGTTCTTC.

The rearrangement joins TRBV10-3 to TRBJ2-7, with D possibly being TRBD1 (5 bases). Per germline, CDR1 ENHRY and CDR2 SYGVKD. V dropped 8 bases and J dropped 6 bases, with 17 bases sitting between them. There are 13 residues in the CDR3. The CDR3 is CAIGSIQVSEQYF. As DNA, the CDR3 is TGTGCCATCGGATCAATACAGGTCTCCGAGCAGTACTTC.

A single count supports this clone. CDR3 amino acids: CASRRLVNSYEQYF. Here the CDR3 DNA reads TGTGCCAGCAGACGACTAGTGAACTCCTACGAGCAGTACTTC. The chain joins TRBV6-6 to TRBJ2-7; TRBD2 is a possible D gene (6 bases). Germline V gives CDR1 MNHNY, CDR2 SVGAGI (reference sequence). This CDR3 spans 14 amino acids. The V gene lost 6 bases and the J gene lost 0 bases, with 12 bases spanning the gap.

This chain links TRBV6-6 with TRBJ1-2; unclear D gene. Per germline, CDR1 MNHNY and CDR2 SVGAGI (reference sequence). Trimming removed 7 bases from V and 5 bases from J, with 17 bases in between. This CDR3 comprises 14 residues. The CDR3 loop reads CASTEIQSRYGYTF. The CDR3 DNA reads as TGTGCCAGCACCGAGATACAGAGTCGGTATGGCTACACCTTC.

This clone was detected once. The rearrangement links TRBV7-3 to TRBJ2-2; TRBD2 aligns across 7 bases. With 5 bases clipped from V and 8 bases from J, the junction kept 14 bases outside the gene matches. This CDR3 spans 16 amino acids. Per the germline V gene, CDR1 is SGHTA and CDR2 is FQGTGA. The CDR3: CASSPQASGKAGELFF. CDR3 bases: TGTGCCAGCAGCCCCCAGGCTAGCGGAAAAGCAGGGGAGCTGTTTTTT.

The rearrangement joins TRBV12-5 to TRBJ2-7, with 12 bases that match TRBD1. V was pared by 6 bases and J by 6 bases, with 6 bases of the junction left unmatched. The CDR3 runs 14 residues. Looked up from germline, CDR1 is LGHNT and CDR2 is FRNRAP. The CDR3 region is CASGRGQGATEQYF. The CDR3 DNA follows: TGTGCTAGTGGCCGGGGACAGGGGGCAACCGAGCAGTACTTC.

In DNA, the CDR3 is TGTGCCAGTCGCAATCGGGGACAGGGGATAAACGAGCAGTACTTC. It is translated as CASRNRGQGINEQYF. The J gene is TRBJ2-7, the V gene TRBV19, with TRBD1 matching 10 bases. The V gene's germline CDR1 is LNHDA and CDR2 SQIVND (reference sequence). The CDR3 consists of 15 residues. V dropped 8 bases and J dropped 5; count of bases not matched to a gene: 12.

The CDR3 sequence is CASSESLAEEDNEQFF. The CDR3 coding sequence is TGCGCCAGCAGTGAGTCCCTAGCGGAAGAAGACAATGAGCAGTTCTTC. V is TRBV10-1 and J is TRBJ2-1; 7 bases match TRBD2. V shed 0 bases and J 5 bases; nucleotides not matched to a gene: 7. This CDR3 is built from 16 residues. Germline assignment: CDR1 WNHNN and CDR2 SYGVQD (reference sequence).

This chain joins TRBV27 and TRBJ2-7; 7 bases map to TRBD1. Trimming removed 4 bases from V and 6 bases from J; junction bases left unmatched: 6. Germline V gives CDR1 MNHEY, CDR2 SMNVEV (reference sequence). The CDR3 extends over 13 amino acids. The CDR3 region is CASSSTYRGEQYF. In nucleotides, the CDR3 is TGTGCCAGCAGTTCGACCTACAGGGGCGAGCAGTACTTC.

This rearrangement joins TRBV19 to TRBJ2-7, with a tentative D call TRBD2 (5 bases). The length of the CDR3 is 13 residues. Germline assignment: CDR1 LNHDA and CDR2 SQIVND (reference sequence). V was pared by 3 bases and J by 5 bases, with 11 bases between. CDR3 sequence reads: CASSIGVGDEQYF. The CDR3 DNA reads as TGTGCCAGTAGTATTGGGGTGGGAGACGAGCAGTACTTC.

This clone was seen a single time. The chain employs TRBV18 and TRBJ2-7, with D possibly matching TRBD1 (7 bases). V was pared by 1 base and J by 5 bases, with 18 bases between. Germline V gene lookup returns CDR1 KGHSH and CDR2 LQKENI. The CDR3 has 16 residues. This chain's CDR3 is CASSPRGVGGFHEQYF. The CDR3 bases are TGTGCCAGCTCACCACGGGGGGTAGGGGGCTTCCACGAGCAGTACTTC.

This rearrangement joins TRBV28 to TRBJ2-6; TRBD2 agrees at 8 bases. The CDR3 sequence is 16 residues long. V dropped 5 bases and J dropped 4; count of bases not matched to a gene: 7. Germline loops: CDR1 MDHEN, CDR2 SYDVKM. The CDR3 loop is CASSPGLATGANVLTF. DNA of the CDR3: TGTGCCAGCAGTCCCGGACTAGCAACCGGGGCCAACGTCCTGACTTTC.

The rearrangement joins TRBV28 to TRBJ1-4; 8 bases match TRBD1. The trim removed 6 bases at V and 7 bases at J, leaving 10 bases unmatched. The germline CDR1 and CDR2 sequences are MDHEN and SYDVKM. CDR3 size: 15 residues. CDR3 in DNA: TGTGCCAGCAGGCGACAGGGGCTGTCGAGTGAAAAACTGTTTTTT. Amino acids: CASRRQGLSSEKLFF.

The J gene is TRBJ2-2, the V gene TRBV9, with TRBD2 identical over 7 bases. The CDR3 length is 15 residues. V shed 3 bases and J 3 bases; nucleotides not matched to a gene: 5. CDR1 is SGDLS and CDR2 is YYNGEE in the germline V gene. The CDR3 DNA reads as TGTGCCAGCAGCGCCACTAGCGCTTACACCGGGGAGCTGTTTTTT. This encodes CASSATSAYTGELFF.

The chain uses TRBV5-1 and TRBJ2-5, with a tentative D call TRBD1 (5 bases). The CDR3 loop spans 14 amino acids. Germline V gene data show CDR1 as SGHRS and CDR2 as YFSETQ. Trimming left V 0 bases short and J 2 bases short, with 8 bases between. The CDR3 nucleotides read TGCGCCAGCAGCTTGGTGGACAAACAAGAGACCCAGTACTTC. It translates to CASSLVDKQETQYF.

The rearrangement joins TRBV28 to TRBJ2-7; D possibly corresponds to TRBD2 (6 bases). Trimming removed 3 bases at V and 2 bases at J, with 14 bases between. Germline V CDR1 and CDR2: MDHEN, SYDVKM. This CDR3 region has 15 residues. CDR3 nucleotide sequence: TGTGCCAGCAGTTTGCGGATCGGGGGAACCTACGAGCAGTACTTC. Amino acid sequence: CASSLRIGGTYEQYF.

The chain links TRBV6-1 to TRBJ2-7; 7 nucleotides line up with TRBD1. The germline CDR1 and CDR2 sequences are MNHNS and SASEGT. Germline trimming cut 1 base from V and 6 bases from J; bases unmatched to any gene: 6. The CDR3 has 14 amino acids. The CDR3 nucleotides read TGTGCCAGCAGTGAAGACAGGGGCCTGGGCGAGCAGTACTTC. Translated, it gives CASSEDRGLGEQYF.